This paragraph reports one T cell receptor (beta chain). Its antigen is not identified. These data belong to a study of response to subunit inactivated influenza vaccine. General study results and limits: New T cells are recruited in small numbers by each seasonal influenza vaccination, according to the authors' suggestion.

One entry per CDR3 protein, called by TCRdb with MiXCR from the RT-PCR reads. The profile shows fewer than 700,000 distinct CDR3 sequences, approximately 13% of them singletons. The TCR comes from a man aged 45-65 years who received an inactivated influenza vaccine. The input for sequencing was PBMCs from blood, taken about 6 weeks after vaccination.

CDR3 sequence reads: CASSSTMGSYNEQFF. In nucleotides, the CDR3 is TGTGCCAGCAGTTCGACTATGGGATCCTACAATGAGCAGTTCTTC. The chain combines TRBV13 with TRBJ2-1; perhaps TRBD2 as D (5 bases). Between the trimmed V and J ends, which lost 6 bases and 1 base, there was a span of 13 bases. The CDR3 is 15 residues long. CDR1 and CDR2 from the germline V gene are PRHDT and FYEKMQ (reference sequence).